These 32 T cell receptor beta chains originate from one sample sequenced in a study of PD-1 blockade in mismatch repair-deficient tumors. Profiled with immunoSEQ multiplex PCR; TCRdb holds only in-frame clones, not every one. The table has 60,000 to 65,000 clones, about 87% seen once. This specimen consisted of peripheral blood, obtained 52 weeks after starting pembrolizumab. The receptors here all came from an adult with mismatch repair-deficient cancer.

This chain uses TRBV7-9 with TRBJ2-7; 12 nucleotides agree with TRBD1. The CDR3 length is 15 residues. Germline assignment: CDR1 SEHNR and CDR2 FQNEAQ (reference sequence). The ends lost 1 base at V and 5 bases at J; junction bases unmatched: 3. CDR3 coding DNA: TGTGCCAGCAGCTTAGGGGACAGGGGGCCGGACGAGCAGTACTTC. Amino acids: CASSLGDRGPDEQYF. Full variable domain (outside the CDR3, taken from reference TRBV7-9 and TRBJ2-7): DTGVSQNPRHKITKRGQNVTFRCDPISEHNRLYWYRQTLGQGPEFLTYFQNEAQLEKSRLLSDRFSAERPKGSFSTLEIQRTEQGDSAMYLCASSLGDRGPDEQYFGPGTRLTVT.

This clone turned up a few times. This chain joins TRBV4-1 and TRBJ2-1; D is uncertain. This CDR3 comprises 12 residues. Deletions cut 2 bases from V and 6 bases from J, with 5 bases between. Germline lookup yields CDR1 MGHRA and CDR2 YSYEKL. The CDR3 protein is CASSQRPNEQFF. In nucleotides, the CDR3 is TGCGCCAGCAGCCAAAGGCCCAATGAGCAGTTCTTC.

With regard to this clone: The junction departs from the called germline gene at one end, perhaps through a read error. The V gene is TRBV6-5, the J gene TRBJ2-5; D not certain. CDR3 length equals 14 residues. The V gene's germline CDR1 is MNHEY and CDR2 SVGAGI. The CDR3 loop reads CASSRKGIQEAQYF. The CDR3 region has the DNA TGTGCCAGCAGTAGGAAGGGCATCCAAGAGGCCCAGTACTTC.

This chain joins TRBV15 and TRBJ1-5, with 8 bases fitting TRBD1. CDR1 LNHNV and CDR2 YYDKDF come from the germline V gene (reference sequence). J gave up 1 base and V 0 bases, and 5 bases lay outside the gene matches. CDR3 length: 17 amino acids. The CDR3 region has the DNA TGTGCCACCAGCAGAGAGTTGACAGGGGCAAGCAATCAGCCCCAGCATTTT. It specifies CATSRELTGASNQPQHF.

The rearrangement uses TRBV12-5 and TRBJ2-5, with TRBD1 matching over 7 bases. The length of the CDR3 is 16 residues. V lost 6 bases to trimming and J lost 0 bases; unmatched junction nucleotides: 10. CDR1 and CDR2 from the germline V gene are LGHNT and FRNRAP. CDR3 DNA: TGTGCTAGTGGCGTCGACAGGGAACGGTACCAAGAGACCCAGTACTTC. Translation: CASGVDRERYQETQYF. The full variable domain, with the rest looked up from reference TRBV12-5 and TRBJ2-5, is DARVTQTPRHKVTEMGQEVTMRCQPILGHNTVFWYRQTMMQGLELLAYFRNRAPLDDSGMPKDRFSAEMPDATLATLKIQPSEPRDSAVYFCASGVDRERYQETQYFGPGTRLLVL.

The J gene is TRBJ2-1, the V gene TRBV10-2; D uncertain. V dropped 4 bases and J dropped 5 bases, with 3 bases sitting between them. Germline loops: CDR1 WSHSY, CDR2 SAAADI. The CDR3 sequence is 11 residues long. The DNA of the CDR3 is TGCGCCAGCAGTGCGGACAATGAGCAGTTCTTC. Translation: CASSADNEQFF.

The genes are TRBV14 and TRBJ2-1; maybe TRBD2 (5 bases). The germline gives CDR1 SGHDN, CDR2 FVKESK. The CDR3 extends over 14 amino acids. V was trimmed by 4 bases and J by 0 bases, leaving 7 bases between them. The CDR3 reads CASSLAFSYNEQFF. Written as DNA, the CDR3 is TGTGCCAGCAGCCTAGCGTTCTCCTACAATGAGCAGTTCTTC.

Here the CDR3 reads CASSLGQGRGELFF. CDR3 bases: TGTGCCAGCAGCTTGGGGCAGGGAAGGGGGGAGCTGTTTTTT. This chain connects TRBV5-6 to TRBJ2-2; the D gene is possibly TRBD1 (5 bases). V was cut by 0 bases and J by 8 bases, with 11 bases left in between. Germline V gene sequence: CDR1 SGHDT, CDR2 YYEEEE. CDR3 length: 14 amino acids.

This clone was counted a single time. The sample has other DNA sequences that encode this CDR3 too. The rearrangement uses TRBV18 and TRBJ1-1; 8 nucleotides line up with TRBD1. The CDR3 contains 14 residues. V lost 4 bases and J lost 1; bases outside the gene matches: 2. Per the germline V gene, CDR1 is KGHSH and CDR2 is LQKENI. For the CDR3, the DNA is TGTGCCAGCTCACGCGGACAGGGGAACACTGAAGCTTTCTTT. It encodes CASSRGQGNTEAFF.

This clone was picked up one time. The V call is TRBV5-5, the J call TRBJ2-2; 9 nucleotides match TRBD2. V trimming: 1 base; J trimming: 4 bases; junction bases outside the gene matches: 11. There are 18 residues in the CDR3. Per the germline V gene, CDR1 is SGHKS and CDR2 is YYEKEE (reference sequence). Written as DNA, the CDR3 is TGTGCCAGCAGCTTGCAAGGGTCGTCAGCGGGAGGCACCGGGGAGCTGTTTTTT. Translation gives CASSLQGSSAGGTGELFF.

The chain recombines TRBV29-1 with TRBJ1-1; the D gene is possibly TRBD1 (5 bases). Trimming left V 6 bases short and J 2 bases short, with 13 bases between. CDR3 length: 13 residues. From germline, CDR1 is SQVTM and CDR2 ANQGSEA. The CDR3 loop reads CSVPGDPNTEAFF. DNA for the CDR3: TGCAGCGTCCCTGGGGACCCTAACACTGAAGCTTTCTTT.

This chain connects TRBV30 to TRBJ2-1, with D possibly being TRBD1 (5 bases). Trimming shortened V by 3 bases and J by 3 bases, and 6 bases separated the two germline ends. The length of the CDR3 is 12 residues. Germline values: CDR1 GTSNPN, CDR2 SVGIG (reference sequence). The CDR3 sequence is CAWRGDYNEQFF. DNA of the CDR3: TGTGCCTGGAGAGGGGACTACAATGAGCAGTTCTTC. Supplemented by reference TRBV30 and TRBJ2-1, the full variable domain reads SQTIHQWPATLVQPVGSPLSLECTVEGTSNPNLYWYRQAAGRGLQLLFYSVGIGQISSEVPQNLSASRPQDRQFILSSKKLLLSDSGFYLCAWRGDYNEQFFGPGTRLTVL.

The CDR3 DNA reads TGTGCCAGCAGTACGGGACTAGGAAACAATGAGCAGTTCTTC. Protein: CASSTGLGNNEQFF. V usage is TRBV6-5 and J usage is TRBJ2-1, with 8 bases that match TRBD2. Germline V CDR1 and CDR2: MNHEY, SVGAGI. Germline trimming cut 5 bases from V and 5 bases from J; bases unmatched to any gene: 5. CDR3 length: 14 residues.

This chain links TRBV11-2 with TRBJ2-5, with 7 bases matching TRBD2. The germline gives CDR1 SGHAT, CDR2 FQNNGV. V was clipped by 2 bases and J by 4 bases; unmatched bases: 1. The CDR3 spans 13 residues. The CDR3 DNA reads as TGTGCCAGCAGCTTATGGGAGGGAGAGACCCAGTACTTC. Residues: CASSLWEGETQYF.

This chain connects TRBV11-3 to TRBJ2-7; tentative D call: TRBD2 (5 bases). The CDR3 length is 13 residues. Trimming removed 4 bases at V and 1 base at J, with 8 bases between. Germline CDR1 and CDR2: SGHNT and YENEEA. In nucleotides, the CDR3 is TGTGCCAGCAGCTCTCGGACTTCCTACGAGCAGTACTTC. Translation: CASSSRTSYEQYF.

This clone was seen just once. The rearrangement links TRBV6-1 to TRBJ2-3; 11 positions match TRBD2. The CDR3 consists of 18 residues. Germline CDR1 and CDR2: MNHNS and SASEGT. V shed 4 bases, J shed 1 base, and the junction held 10 bases outside the gene matches. As DNA, the CDR3 is TGTGCCAGCAGTGTACTAGCGGGAGCGTCCTTTGGCACAGATACGCAGTATTTT. This codes for CASSVLAGASFGTDTQYF.

This clone has only a few counts. The J gene is TRBJ1-5, the V gene TRBV6-1; D is undetermined. The CDR3 has 12 amino acids. Germline values: CDR1 MNHNS, CDR2 SASEGT. V lost 7 bases and J lost 6, with 10 bases in between. This CDR3 is CASMTFGQPQHF. The CDR3 DNA reads TGTGCCAGCATGACTTTCGGTCAGCCCCAGCATTTT.

V and J are TRBV6-1 and TRBJ1-2; no firm D call. Between the trimmed V and J ends, which lost 6 bases and 8 bases, there was a span of 13 bases. The CDR3 contains 12 residues. The germline V gene has CDR1 MNHNS and CDR2 SASEGT. CDR3 sequence: CASRLTPRGYTF. CDR3 nucleotides: TGTGCCAGCAGGCTGACCCCGCGGGGCTACACCTTC.

The rearrangement links TRBV4-2 to TRBJ2-1, with D possibly TRBD2 on 6 matching bases. V lost 4 bases and J 4 bases, leaving 20 bases between the germline ends. The CDR3 has 17 amino acids. Germline CDR1 and CDR2: LGHNA and YNFKEQ. CDR3 nucleotide sequence: TGTGCCAGCAGCCCCCTAGGTCGTAGCGGAGGATACAATGAGCAGTTCTTC. This encodes CASSPLGRSGGYNEQFF.

The table lists this clone with a few counts. The genes are TRBV11-2 and TRBJ2-7; TRBD2 agrees at 8 bases. Trimming removed 2 bases from V and 2 bases from J; junction bases left unmatched: 8. The CDR3 is 16 amino acids. Germline CDR1 and CDR2: SGHAT and FQNNGV. The CDR3 nucleotides read TGTGCCAGCAGCTTAATGGCGGGAGGACTTCCCTACGAGCAGTACTTC. Translated: CASSLMAGGLPYEQYF.

A few counts support this clone. The chain uses TRBV28 and TRBJ2-1; weak D call: TRBD2 (6 bases). The CDR3 extends over 14 amino acids. CDR1 MDHEN and CDR2 SYDVKM come from the germline V gene. V lost 2 bases and J lost 5, with 10 bases in between. The CDR3, as DNA: TGTGCCAGCAGTTTAGGCGGGACCAACAATGAGCAGTTCTTC. It translates to CASSLGGTNNEQFF.

The chain is built from TRBV5-1 and TRBJ2-3, with D perhaps being TRBD1 or TRBD2 (6 bases each). Germline V CDR1 and CDR2: SGHRS, YFSETQ. The CDR3 runs 15 residues. V was cut by 0 bases and J by 1 base, with 9 bases left in between. The CDR3 DNA sequence: TGCGCCAGCAGCTTGGCCGGGGGCGGCACAGATACGCAGTATTTT. It translates to CASSLAGGGTDTQYF.

Concerning this clone: The same CDR3 arises from other DNA sequences in this sample as well. The chain links TRBV11-2 to TRBJ2-7; 13 bases agree with TRBD2. Germline CDR1 SGHAT, CDR2 FQNNGV. The CDR3 contains 13 residues. With V trimmed by 8 bases and J by 2 bases, 0 bases remained unmatched. The CDR3 spells CASGLAGAYEQYF. The CDR3 region has the DNA TGTGCCAGCGGACTAGCGGGGGCCTACGAGCAGTACTTC.

The J gene is TRBJ2-3, the V gene TRBV9, with D unresolved. The V and J ends lost 3 bases and 3 bases respectively, with 8 bases between them. This CDR3 has 13 amino acids. Germline V gene sequence: CDR1 SGDLS, CDR2 YYNGEE. CDR3 coding DNA: TGTGCCAGCAGCGAATTCGCAACAGATACGCAGTATTTT. It codes for CASSEFATDTQYF.

The CDR3 protein is CASSLRSTSLDEQFF. CDR3 sequence (DNA): TGTGCCAGCTCCCTTCGTTCGACTAGCTTGGATGAGCAGTTCTTC. The gene calls are TRBV18 and TRBJ2-1; 7 positions agree with TRBD2. CDR1 is KGHSH, CDR2 LQKENI, per germline. The length of the CDR3 is 15 residues. With V trimmed by 6 bases and J by 8 bases, 13 bases remained unmatched.

The CDR3 sequence: CASSPTGAEQYF. DNA of the CDR3: TGTGCCAGCTCACCCACAGGGGCCGAGCAGTACTTC. The chain is built from TRBV18 and TRBJ2-7; 7 bases fit TRBD1. The CDR3 is 12 residues long. Germline CDR1 KGHSH, CDR2 LQKENI. With 3 bases clipped from V and 6 bases from J, the junction kept 2 bases outside the gene matches.

V usage is TRBV5-4 and J usage is TRBJ2-7, with 7 nucleotides matching TRBD2. With 2 bases clipped from V and 4 bases from J, the junction kept 9 bases outside the gene matches. The CDR3 runs 15 residues. Germline values: CDR1 SGHNT, CDR2 YYREEE (reference sequence). DNA for the CDR3: TGTGCCAGCAGCTTATCCGCTAGCGGACTTTACGAGCAGTACTTC. It translates to CASSLSASGLYEQYF.

The chain is built from TRBV27 and TRBJ2-3, with 7 bases aligning to TRBD2. This CDR3 has 16 amino acids. The V and J ends lost 3 bases and 1 base, in that order; junction bases with no gene match: 7. Germline V lookup: CDR1 MNHEY, CDR2 SMNVEV (reference sequence). In DNA form, the CDR3 reads TGTGCCAGCAGTTTCGTCAGCGGGGACCGCACAGATACGCAGTATTTT. Translated, it gives CASSFVSGDRTDTQYF.

The chain uses TRBV5-1 and TRBJ2-2; TRBD1 matches 7 bases. The V segment lost 4 bases and the J segment 7 bases; nucleotides outside the gene matches: 4. CDR3 length: 13 amino acids. Germline loops: CDR1 SGHRS, CDR2 YFSETQ. The CDR3 is CASSLQGFGELFF. CDR3 DNA: TGCGCCAGCAGCCTACAGGGGTTCGGGGAGCTGTTTTTT.

J is TRBJ2-7 and V is TRBV29-1; D could derive from TRBD1 or TRBD2 (5 bases each). The CDR3 has 12 amino acids. CDR1 and CDR2 (germline): SQVTM, ANQGSEA. Trimming removed 6 bases from V and 2 bases from J, with 11 bases in between. CDR3 bases: TGCAGCGTAGGGGAGAAAGCCTACGAGCAGTACTTC. Amino acid sequence: CSVGEKAYEQYF.

The CDR3 DNA sequence: TGCGCCAGCAGCCATGGAAATGTGCCGTACACAGATACGCAGTATTTT. Translated, it gives CASSHGNVPYTDTQYF. The gene calls are TRBV5-1 and TRBJ2-3; D gene unclear. The V and J ends lost 4 bases and 2 bases respectively, with 17 bases between them. The CDR3 consists of 16 residues. The V gene's germline CDR1 is SGHRS and CDR2 YFSETQ.

This clone came up a few times. The chain joins TRBV4-1 to TRBJ2-7; D perhaps matches TRBD2 (6 bases). Looked up from germline, CDR1 is MGHRA and CDR2 is YSYEKL. V shed 0 bases and J shed 5 bases, with 14 bases lying between them. This CDR3 has 15 amino acids. The CDR3 is CASSQEGGSGDEQYF. The CDR3 bases are TGCGCCAGCAGCCAAGAAGGTGGTAGCGGCGACGAGCAGTACTTC.